The rows below give T cell receptor beta chains drawn from one sample of a study of blood T cell repertoires in COVID-19. Using immunoSEQ multiplex PCR, the repertoire was profiled, and TCRdb retains in-frame clones only, with some absent. The repertoire holds some 180,000 clones, with 75% to 80% as singletons. Sequencing input: peripheral blood. Source of these receptors: a woman aged 45-60 years with active or convalescent COVID-19. Each CDR3 is given without its conserved first and last residue. D genes are given only for firm matches.

CDR3aa | v_gene | d_gene
ASSWIIQGSSDTQY | TRBV5-1 | NA
ASSHSISSGSINEQF | TRBV23-1 | TRBD2
ASSRAGTGGADTQY | TRBV7-2 | NA
SVTQGAANEKLF | TRBV29-1 | TRBD1
ASRPGQGTGELF | TRBV2 | TRBD1
ASSSNRLAHMSGEQY | TRBV28 | NA
ASSLVGTDTNTGELF | TRBV5-5 | TRBD1
ASSLSWEGEQY | TRBV7-2 | TRBD2
ASSPLTGREQY | TRBV14 | NA
ASSVWRGGDTQY | TRBV2 | NA
ASSTSGGQGAFSYGYT | TRBV11-2 | TRBD1
ASSNRQGANTGELF | TRBV9 | TRBD1
ASSSEGTSGSYEQY | TRBV11-2 | TRBD2
ASSFNRGNGYT | TRBV28 | TRBD1
ASSQQLAGLYTDTQY | TRBV6-2/TRBV6-3 | TRBD2
ASSLDPGNENIQY | TRBV5-4 | NA
AWSQGSLNEQF | TRBV30 | NA
ASSVGHRTSGTDTQY | TRBV9 | TRBD2
ASSLRTRENQPQH | TRBV7-2 | NA
ASSLGQGGSSNYGYT | TRBV7-2 | TRBD1
ASSYRGVGANVLT | TRBV6-2/TRBV6-3 | TRBD2
ASTFSGQGGANVLT | TRBV2 | TRBD1
AWSVLGTGFYEQY | TRBV30 | TRBD1
ASSSPGTGKSYEQY | TRBV28 | TRBD1
AISRDRMNTEAF | TRBV10-3 | TRBD1
ASGWGQGKGNTIY | TRBV12-5 | TRBD1
ASSTQTGVNEKLF | TRBV11-1 | NA
AGHSTSYEQY | TRBV5-3 | NA
ASGDSLYEQY | TRBV25-1 | TRBD1
ASIVPRGDRGRGKNIQY | TRBV21-1 | NA
ASSYDRGGQPQH | TRBV6-5 | TRBD1
ASSSGQNTGELF | TRBV5-1 | NA
ATSGAGTGPQETQY | TRBV15 | TRBD1
ASSYQGLAGGPQF | TRBV6-5 | TRBD2
AWGGQSNQPQH | TRBV30 | NA
SVDRGAPYNEQF | TRBV29-1 | NA
ASSLWASGTTNYEQY | TRBV7-6 | TRBD2
ASSSPNEQY | TRBV3-1/TRBV3-2 | NA
AWSGGQGDQPQH | TRBV30 | TRBD1
ASSQDPPTSGRDTQY | TRBV4-3 | TRBD2
ASKGQGTTGELF | TRBV5-5 | TRBD1
ATSVSLDRRDTQY | TRBV24-1 | NA
ASSPSSGSSYNEQF | TRBV28 | NA
AWRLQGNTEAF | TRBV30 | NA
SASALAGVRKSYEQY | TRBV20-1 | TRBD2
ASSEANYGYT | TRBV6-1 | NA
ASRGTSGRGEQY | TRBV2 | TRBD2
ATSAGRGEAF | TRBV24-1 | NA
ASSQDHRGREAF | TRBV14 | TRBD1
ASSLGQGDEKLF | TRBV19 | NA
ASSQDSQGGYT | TRBV4-2 | NA
ASSPGPWREGRVGEQF | TRBV6-6 | TRBD2
ASSIGLDRWSLGYT | TRBV19 | TRBD1